This TCR beta chain comes out of a study of identical twins' blood T cells. TCRdb used MiXCR to reprocess the 5' RACE reads, holding one entry per CDR3 protein. Of a few hundred thousand distinct CDR3 sequences in the sample, 28% were seen once. This CDR3 comprises 13 residues. The germline V gene has CDR1 SGHTA and CDR2 FQGNSA. V shed 5 bases and J shed 5 bases, with 13 bases lying between them. This chain uses TRBV7-2 with TRBJ2-7; D uncertain. The clonotype originates from a woman aged 18 to 55 in good health. The sequenced sample was PBMCs. CDR3 coding DNA: TGTGCCAGCAGCCTAGGACCCCTCAACGAGCAGTACTTC. This codes for CASSLGPLNEQYF.